This TCR beta chain was recorded in a study of blood T cell repertoires in COVID-19 (dated by TCRdb to 2018 to 2021). About the full investigation: Samples from collaborators originated in the United States, Italy and Spain and spanned both the acute and convalescent phases of COVID-19. Where available, HLA class I and class II types were taken from metadata supplied by the sample provider and were not determined by assay-based typing. The material from the prospective study consisted of cDNA or gDNA derived from T cells, B-cell-depleted T cells, or PBMCs. Samples came from the ongoing ImmuneRACE study (first 160 participants) plus 1,254 subjects from 6 global collaborators. A freely available public database, intended as a resource for researchers studying the immune response to SARS-CoV-2, is where the repertoires were released. Sample metadata almost always included a de-identified subject ID, COVID-19 status, age in years and sex. Deeply sampled blood TCRbeta repertoires from subjects exposed to, actively infected with, or recovered from COVID-19 were included in the dataset. Study-level results and caveats: How much clinical and demographic metadata was included differed by source and by participant, and the metadata was provided uncurated.

Whole blood was collected in K2EDTA tubes by collaborating institutions according to the institutions' own protocols. For TCRbeta analysis, collaborators shipped samples as frozen whole blood, isolated PBMCs, or DNA extracted from either of those sample types. The germline V gene (reference sequence) provides CDR1 SGHNT and CDR2 YYREEE. Measured from the cysteine to the phenylalanine, the CDR3 is 14 residues long. Only the CDR3 DNA is retained, 42 bases long and in frame from the first base. At the junction V is shortened by 6 bases and J by 6 bases, with 16 bases in between. TCRbeta CDR3 regions were amplified from genomic DNA by means of the immunoSEQ Assay, a bias-controlled multiplex PCR. As for the original processing: Within the assay, amplification of reference gene primers was used to estimate how many nucleated cells each sample contained. To quantify the absolute abundance of each unique TCRbeta CDR3 rearrangement, sequence reads were collapsed and filtered. For each sample, productive Simpson clonality was calculated as the square root of Simpson's diversity index over productive rearrangements. Imported from immuneACCESS, the table was reduced by TCRdb to in-frame sequences with V and J called. These copies leave out some clones; in studies compared against another copy, an unresolved V gene accounts for under half, and the cause of the remainder is not known. V and J calls and clone size are as listed in that table; D and trimming were resolved from the DNA. Recorded for this sample are approximately 250,000 clones; approximately 84% of them occurred a single time. 8.6% of the sample rests with the top ten.

Comments on this clone: Its antigen is still unknown. No base quality values were provided; no much bigger clone lies one nucleotide off.

The receptor chain draws on TRBV5-4 and TRBJ2-4; TRBD2 is perhaps the D gene, given 7 matching bases. The sequence derives from a human donor in a cohort sampled during active COVID-19. Material for sequencing was peripheral blood. The DNA reads as follows: TGTGCCAGCAACGGCGGGGGCGAAGGAAACATTCAGTACTTC. This sequence encodes CASNGGGEGNIQYF.